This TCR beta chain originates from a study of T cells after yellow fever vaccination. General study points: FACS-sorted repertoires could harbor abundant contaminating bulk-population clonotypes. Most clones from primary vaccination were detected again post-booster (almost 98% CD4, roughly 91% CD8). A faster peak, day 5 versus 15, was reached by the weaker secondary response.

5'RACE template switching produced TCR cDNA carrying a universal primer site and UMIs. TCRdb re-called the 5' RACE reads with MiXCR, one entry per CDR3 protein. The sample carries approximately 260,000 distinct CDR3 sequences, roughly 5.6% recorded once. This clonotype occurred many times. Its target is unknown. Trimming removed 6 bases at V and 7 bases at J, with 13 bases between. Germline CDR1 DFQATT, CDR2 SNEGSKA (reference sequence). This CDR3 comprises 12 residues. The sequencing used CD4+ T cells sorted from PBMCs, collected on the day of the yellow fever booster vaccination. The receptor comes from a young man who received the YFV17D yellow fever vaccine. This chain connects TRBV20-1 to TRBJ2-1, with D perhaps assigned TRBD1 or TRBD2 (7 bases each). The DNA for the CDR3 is TGCAGTGCGAGCAGGGGGGGGAATGAGCAGTTCTTC. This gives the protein CSASRGGNEQFF.